This entry lists 27 T cell receptor beta chains sequenced from one sample in a study of blood T cells in healthy people across ages. Sample-barcoded 5' priming and a J-beta primer mix drove a second PCR of roughly 7 to 11 cycles. TCRdb called the 5' RACE reads again in MiXCR, with one record for every CDR3 protein. The sample includes approximately 960,000 distinct CDR3 sequences, 25% to 30% of them seen just once. This sample also appeared in a second study, on T cells of mothers and their children.

The material sequenced was blood. These receptors all stem from a woman aged 40-49 years in good health.

J is TRBJ1-5 and V is TRBV6-2 or TRBV6-3, with 7 bases lining up with TRBD1. The V gene end was trimmed by 4 bases and the J gene end by 0 bases; junction bases not matched to a gene: 6. Germline assignment: CDR1 MNHEY and CDR2 SVGEGT. CDR3 length: 16 residues. The CDR3 reads CASSSRTGFSNQPQHF. Written as DNA, the CDR3 is TGTGCCAGCAGTTCCAGGACAGGTTTTAGCAATCAGCCCCAGCATTTT.

Only one count was recorded for this clonotype. The CDR3 DNA is TGTGCCAGCGGTCGGGGGTACACCGGGGAGCTGTTTTTT. This encodes CASGRGYTGELFF. The chain joins TRBV27 to TRBJ2-2, with TRBD2 as a possible D gene (6 bases). Deletions cut 8 bases from V and 3 bases from J, with 10 bases between. The CDR3 is 13 residues long. From germline, CDR1 is MNHEY and CDR2 SMNVEV (reference sequence).

V usage is TRBV7-9 and J usage is TRBJ1-1; TRBD1 is a possible D gene (6 bases). V lost 5 bases to trimming and J lost 6 bases, with 22 bases between them. CDR1 and CDR2 from the germline V gene are SEHNR and FQNEAQ (reference sequence). The CDR3 totals 16 residues. CDR3: CASSEERGTSSSEAFF. The CDR3 nucleotides are TGTGCCAGCAGCGAAGAGCGCGGGACATCATCCTCTGAAGCTTTCTTT.

The chain uses TRBV28 and TRBJ1-3; D uncertain. V lost 2 bases, J lost 0 bases, and 20 bases lay in between. CDR3 length: 19 amino acids. The germline gives CDR1 MDHEN, CDR2 SYDVKM. CDR3 DNA: TGTGCCAGCAGTTTAGAGGGAGCACTTCTTACGGGCTCTGGAAACACCATATATTTT. Encoded protein: CASSLEGALLTGSGNTIYF.

The V and J genes are TRBV6-2 or TRBV6-3 and TRBJ2-4, with unresolved D. The closer fit of TRBJ2-7 to the DNA end suggests the J call may be wrong. This CDR3 region has 12 residues. Germline-derived CDR1 and CDR2 are MNHEY and SVGEGT. CDR3 sequence (DNA): TGTGCCAGCAGGGTGAATTTCTACGAGCAGTACTTC. This codes for CASRVNFYEQYF.

Turning to this clonotype: One end of the junction varies from germline; a read error may be responsible. This chain connects TRBV5-1 to TRBJ1-4; D gene ambiguous. Germline CDR1 and CDR2: SGHRS and YFSETQ. This CDR3 contains 15 residues. Written as DNA, the CDR3 is TGCGCCGGCAGCTCCGGCGGCAGAACTAATGAAAAACTGTTTTTT. Amino acids: CAGSSGGRTNEKLFF.

This chain connects TRBV4-3 to TRBJ1-1; TRBD1 agrees at 7 bases. The germline CDR1 and CDR2 sequences are LGHNA and YSLEER. Trimming removed 3 bases from V and 1 base from J; junction bases left unmatched: 5. This CDR3 has 15 residues. The CDR3 spells CASSQVNRGNTEAFF. CDR3 sequence (DNA): TGCGCCAGCAGCCAGGTTAACAGGGGGAACACTGAAGCTTTCTTT.

A few counts support this clonotype. The genes are TRBV7-9 and TRBJ1-5; perhaps TRBD1 as D (6 bases). The CDR3 extends over 15 amino acids. V lost 5 bases and J lost 4, with 15 bases in between. Per germline, CDR1 SEHNR and CDR2 FQNEAQ (reference sequence). CDR3 amino acids: CASSGAGAGNQPQHF. CDR3 bases: TGTGCCAGCAGCGGTGCAGGGGCGGGGAATCAGCCCCAGCATTTT.

The V call is TRBV20-1, the J call TRBJ2-1; D is unresolved. The CDR3 loop spans 13 amino acids. Per the germline V gene, CDR1 is DFQATT and CDR2 is SNEGSKA (reference sequence). V gave up 6 bases and J gave up 2 bases, with 11 bases separating them. The CDR3 DNA reads as TGCAGTGCGAAGACCCCGCCCTACAATGAGCAGTTCTTC. Translated: CSAKTPPYNEQFF.

In the case of this clonotype: A much larger clone differs by one base, so this may be a read error. This chain joins TRBV2 and TRBJ2-7; D may be TRBD2 (7 bases). The end of the DNA is better explained by TRBJ2-5, so the J call may be wrong. In germline, CDR1 is SNHLY, CDR2 FYNNEI. The CDR3 totals 14 residues. The CDR3 here is CAGSEGGGQETQYF. CDR3 DNA: TGTGCCGGCAGTGAAGGGGGGGGACAAGAGACCCAGTACTTC.

The chain joins TRBV24-1 to TRBJ1-5, with D perhaps matching TRBD1 (5 bases). Trimming left V 4 bases short and J 2 bases short, with 17 bases between. Germline CDR1 reads KGHDR; CDR2 reads SFDVKD. The CDR3 is made up of 17 amino acids. The CDR3 region is CATSERSGSLGNQPQHF. The CDR3 coding sequence is TGTGCCACCAGTGAACGCTCAGGGAGTTTGGGCAATCAGCCCCAGCATTTT.

This clonotype has just a few counts. This chain uses TRBV20-1 with TRBJ1-5; D is possibly TRBD1 (5 bases). Trimming pared 2 bases from V and 5 bases from J, leaving 16 bases between. The CDR3 is 15 amino acids. Looked up from germline, CDR1 is DFQATT and CDR2 is SNEGSKA (reference sequence). CDR3 coding DNA: TGCAGTGCTAGAATTCCTAGGCAGGGCGATCAGCCCCAGCATTTT. It translates to CSARIPRQGDQPQHF.

The gene calls are TRBV12-5 and TRBJ1-2; D gene uncertain. V was cut by 6 bases and J by 1 base, with 15 bases left in between. CDR3 length: 15 residues. The V gene's germline CDR1 is LGHNT and CDR2 FRNRAP. CDR3 in amino acids: CASGSDAVGNYGYTF. CDR3 in DNA: TGTGCTAGTGGGTCCGATGCGGTGGGTAACTATGGCTACACCTTC. Full variable domain (missing parts from reference TRBV12-5 and TRBJ1-2): DARVTQTPRHKVTEMGQEVTMRCQPILGHNTVFWYRQTMMQGLELLAYFRNRAPLDDSGMPKDRFSAEMPDATLATLKIQPSEPRDSAVYFCASGSDAVGNYGYTFGSGTRLTVV.

This clonotype has only a few counts. The V gene is TRBV20-1, the J gene TRBJ1-1; tentative D call: TRBD1 (5 bases). Trimming took off 0 bases at V and 1 base at J, with 18 bases between the two ends. Germline-derived CDR1 and CDR2 are DFQATT and SNEGSKA (reference sequence). This CDR3 is 17 amino acids long. The CDR3 here is CSARDVGRGGRNTEAFF. CDR3 sequence (DNA): TGCAGTGCTAGAGATGTAGGACGCGGGGGTAGGAACACTGAAGCTTTCTTT.

CDR3 residues: CASSSVARRGYTF. Written as DNA, the CDR3 is TGTGCCAGCAGTTCCGTTGCCCGCAGGGGCTACACCTTC. V gene TRBV6-6 combines with J gene TRBJ1-2, with D unresolved. The CDR3 is 13 amino acids. Germline CDR1 and CDR2: MNHNY and SVGAGI (reference sequence). Deletions cut 4 bases from V and 8 bases from J, with 14 bases between.

This clonotype was recorded many times. This sequence joins TRBV7-2 and TRBJ2-7, with D tentatively TRBD2 (5 bases). Germline V gene lookup returns CDR1 SGHTA and CDR2 FQGNSA. Trimming pared 0 bases from V and 2 bases from J, leaving 8 bases between. The CDR3 has 14 amino acids. The CDR3 region has the DNA TGTGCCAGCAGCTTAGCCCCGGGGACCTACGAGCAGTACTTC. Encoded protein: CASSLAPGTYEQYF.

This clonotype has ten or more counts. The V and J genes are TRBV14 and TRBJ1-1; D ambiguous. CDR1 is SGHDN and CDR2 is FVKESK in the germline V gene. CDR3 length: 13 residues. V lost 0 bases and J lost 5, with 7 bases in between. CDR3 sequence reads: CASSQEVRTEAFF. The DNA for the CDR3 is TGTGCCAGCAGCCAAGAGGTCCGAACTGAAGCTTTCTTT. The whole variable domain, remainder taken from reference TRBV14 and TRBJ1-1, is EAGVTQFPSHSVIEKGQTVTLRCDPISGHDNLYWYRRVMGKEIKFLLHFVKESKQDESGMPNNRFLAERTGGTYSTLKVQPAELEDSGVYFCASSQEVRTEAFFGQGTRLTVV.

As to this clonotype: This may arise from a read error, as a much more abundant clone is one base away. The chain joins TRBV11-3 to TRBJ2-7, with D tentatively TRBD2 (6 bases). This CDR3 is built from 15 residues. V was clipped by 5 bases and J by 2 bases, with 16 bases between them. CDR1 SGHNT and CDR2 YENEEA come from the germline V gene. The CDR3 coding sequence is TGTGCCAGCAGCACCCGACCGGGGGACCCCTACGAGCAGTACTTC. It specifies CASSTRPGDPYEQYF.

Note on this clonotype: One junction end disagrees with the germline gene, perhaps due to a read error. V gene TRBV5-1 combines with J gene TRBJ2-1; D possibly corresponds to TRBD1 (5 bases). Looked up from germline, CDR1 is SGHRS and CDR2 is YFSETQ. The CDR3 is 14 amino acids. CDR3 in DNA: TGCGCCAGCAGCAACCCGCAGGGTAGCAATGAGCAGCTCTTC. Protein: CASSNPQGSNEQLF.

This chain links TRBV7-3 with TRBJ2-3, with TRBD1 matching 7 bases. This CDR3 has 15 amino acids. The germline V gene encodes CDR1 SGHTA and CDR2 FQGTGA. Trimming at V came to 4 bases and at J to 3 bases, leaving 7 bases not matched to a gene. The CDR3 reads CASSSDRSRTDTQYF. In DNA, the CDR3 is TGTGCCAGCAGCTCGGACAGGAGCCGGACAGATACGCAGTATTTT. The full variable domain, its missing parts supplied by reference TRBV7-3 and TRBJ2-3, is GAGVSQTPSNKVTEKGKYVELRCDPISGHTALYWYRQSLGQGPEFLIYFQGTGAADDSGLPNDRFFAVRPEGSVSTLKIQRTERGDSAVYLCASSSDRSRTDTQYFGPGTRLTVL.

The chain is built from TRBV5-1 and TRBJ2-7; 9 positions agree with TRBD1. The V and J ends lost 6 bases and 4 bases, in that order; junction bases with no gene match: 5. Germline V gene sequence: CDR1 SGHRS, CDR2 YFSETQ. This CDR3 spans 13 amino acids. CDR3 sequence reads: CASNTGTGYEQYF. For the CDR3, the DNA is TGCGCCAGCAACACTGGGACAGGGTACGAGCAGTACTTC.

This rearrangement joins TRBV3-1 to TRBJ2-7, with D uncertain. V lost 3 bases, J lost 1 base, and 10 bases lay in between. This CDR3 comprises 14 residues. Germline V gene sequence: CDR1 LGHDT, CDR2 YNNKEL (reference sequence). This CDR3 reads CASSHPDGSYEQYF. The CDR3 DNA reads TGTGCCAGCAGCCACCCGGACGGGTCCTACGAGCAGTACTTC.

This clonotype was observed a few times. The chain has TRBV18 and TRBJ1-4; no firm D call. CDR1 and CDR2 from the germline V gene are KGHSH and LQKENI. The V end lost 6 bases, the J end lost 8 bases, and 10 bases lay between the germline ends. CDR3 size: 12 residues. The CDR3 sequence: CASSMTREKLFF. The CDR3 DNA sequence: TGTGCCAGCTCGATGACCCGGGAAAAACTGTTTTTT.

As to this clonotype: Being one base from a much bigger clone, this may be a read error. This sequence joins TRBV5-1 and TRBJ2-3; perhaps D is TRBD1 or TRBD2 (5 bases each). Trimming removed 0 bases at V and 4 bases at J, with 15 bases between. CDR3 length equals 16 residues. Germline assignment: CDR1 SGHRS and CDR2 YFSETQ. CDR3 bases: TGCGCCAGCAGCTTGGTGGTGGGGGAAAACGCAGATACGCAGTATTTT. As protein: CASSLVVGENADTQYF.

This clonotype was seen repeatedly, ten times or more. The rearrangement uses TRBV4-1 and TRBJ2-7; TRBD2 might be the D (6 bases). With 3 bases removed from V and 3 bases from J, the gap between germline ends came to 12 bases. The germline V gene encodes CDR1 MGHRA and CDR2 YSYEKL. The CDR3 is 14 residues long. This CDR3 is CASSQDYTDYEQYF. Written as DNA, the CDR3 is TGCGCCAGCAGCCAGGACTACACAGACTACGAGCAGTACTTC.

This clonotype was found many times. A junction end diverges from the germline sequence, so it may reflect a read error. The rearrangement links TRBV5-1 to TRBJ2-5, with D unresolved. The CDR3 has 12 amino acids. Germline loops: CDR1 SGHRS, CDR2 YFSETQ. DNA of the CDR3: TGTGCCAGTAGTAGAGGTGGAGAGACCCAGTACTTC. As protein: CASSRGGETQYF. The full variable domain, rest sourced from reference TRBV5-1 and TRBJ2-5, is KAGVTQTPRYLIKTRGQQVTLSCSPISGHRSVSWYQQTPGQGLQFLFEYFSETQRNKGNFPGRFSGRQFSNSRSEMNVSTLELGDSALYLCASSRGGETQYFGPGTRLLVL.

The chain has TRBV20-1 and TRBJ2-7; 7 bases map to TRBD2. Trimming took 0 bases from V and 3 from J; bases not matched to a gene: 8. The germline CDR1 and CDR2 sequences are DFQATT and SNEGSKA (reference sequence). The CDR3 extends over 15 amino acids. The CDR3 here is CSARDPGAGLYEQYF. CDR3 in DNA: TGCAGTGCTAGAGATCCGGGAGCGGGACTCTACGAGCAGTACTTC.